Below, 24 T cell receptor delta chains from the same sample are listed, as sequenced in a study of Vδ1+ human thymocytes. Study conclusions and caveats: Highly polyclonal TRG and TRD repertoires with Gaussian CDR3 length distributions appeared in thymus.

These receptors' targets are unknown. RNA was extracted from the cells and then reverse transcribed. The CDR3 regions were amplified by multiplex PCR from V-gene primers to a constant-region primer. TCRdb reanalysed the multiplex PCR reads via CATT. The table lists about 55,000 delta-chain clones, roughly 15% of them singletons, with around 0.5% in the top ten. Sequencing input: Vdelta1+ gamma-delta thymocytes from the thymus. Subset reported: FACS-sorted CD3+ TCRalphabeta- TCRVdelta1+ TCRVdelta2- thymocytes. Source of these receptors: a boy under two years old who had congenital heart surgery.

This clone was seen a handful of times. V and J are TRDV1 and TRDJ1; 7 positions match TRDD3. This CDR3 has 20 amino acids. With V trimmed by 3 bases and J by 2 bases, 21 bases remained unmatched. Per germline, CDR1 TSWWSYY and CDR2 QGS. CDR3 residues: CALGDSTIGGSGEGTDKLIF. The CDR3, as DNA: TGTGCTCTTGGGGACAGTACGATCGGGGGATCGGGGGAAGGGACCGATAAACTCATCTTT.

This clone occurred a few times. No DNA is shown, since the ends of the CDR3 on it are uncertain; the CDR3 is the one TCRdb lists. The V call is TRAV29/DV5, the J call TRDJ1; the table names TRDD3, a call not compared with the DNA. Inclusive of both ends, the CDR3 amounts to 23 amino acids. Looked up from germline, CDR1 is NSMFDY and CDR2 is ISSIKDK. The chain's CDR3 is CSVLLCSKRPYRVLGTNTDKLIF.

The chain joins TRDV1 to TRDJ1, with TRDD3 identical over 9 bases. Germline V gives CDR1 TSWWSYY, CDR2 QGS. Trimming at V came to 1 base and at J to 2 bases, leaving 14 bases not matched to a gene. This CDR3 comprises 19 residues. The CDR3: CALGEPPRLGEIQTDKLIF. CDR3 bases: TGTGCTCTTGGGGAACCTCCTCGACTGGGGGAAATTCAAACCGATAAACTCATCTTT.

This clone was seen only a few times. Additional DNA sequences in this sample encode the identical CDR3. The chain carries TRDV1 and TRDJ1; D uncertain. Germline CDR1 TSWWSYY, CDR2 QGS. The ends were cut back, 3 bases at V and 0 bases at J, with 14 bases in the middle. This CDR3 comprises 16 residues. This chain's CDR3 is CALGERVFPDTDKLIF. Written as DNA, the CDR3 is TGTGCTCTTGGGGAGCGGGTCTTTCCGGACACCGATAAACTCATCTTT.

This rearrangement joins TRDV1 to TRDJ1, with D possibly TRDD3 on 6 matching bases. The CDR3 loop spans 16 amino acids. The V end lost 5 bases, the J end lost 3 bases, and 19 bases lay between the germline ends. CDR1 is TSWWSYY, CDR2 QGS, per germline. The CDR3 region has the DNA TGTGCTCTTGGGACCCCGGGGGGGACCCCGGCCGATAAACTCATCTTT. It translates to CALGTPGGTPADKLIF.

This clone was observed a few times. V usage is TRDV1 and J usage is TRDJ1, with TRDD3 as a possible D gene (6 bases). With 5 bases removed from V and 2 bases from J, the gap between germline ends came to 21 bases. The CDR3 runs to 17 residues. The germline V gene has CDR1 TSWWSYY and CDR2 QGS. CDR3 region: CALGPPSVDTHTDKLIF. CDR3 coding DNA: TGTGCTCTTGGGCCCCCCTCGGTGGATACACATACCGATAAACTCATCTTT.

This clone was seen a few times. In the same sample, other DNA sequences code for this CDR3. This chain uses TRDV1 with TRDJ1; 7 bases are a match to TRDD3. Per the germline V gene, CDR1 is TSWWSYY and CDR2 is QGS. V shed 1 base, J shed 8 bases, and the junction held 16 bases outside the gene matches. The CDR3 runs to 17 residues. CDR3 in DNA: TGTGCTCTTGGGGAACCCGCTACGGGGGGATGTGAAGAGAAACTCATCTTT. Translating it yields CALGEPATGGCEEKLIF.

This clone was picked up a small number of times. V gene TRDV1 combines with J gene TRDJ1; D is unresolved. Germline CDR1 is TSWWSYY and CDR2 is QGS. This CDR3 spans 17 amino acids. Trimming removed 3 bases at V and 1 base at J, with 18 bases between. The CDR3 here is CALGETGAPVGTDKLIF. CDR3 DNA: TGTGCTCTTGGGGAGACAGGGGCCCCGGTTGGCACCGATAAACTCATCTTT.

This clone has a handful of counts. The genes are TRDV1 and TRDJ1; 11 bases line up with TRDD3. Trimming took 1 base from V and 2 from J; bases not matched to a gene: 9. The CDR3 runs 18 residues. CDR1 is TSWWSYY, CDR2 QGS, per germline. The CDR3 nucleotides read TGTGCTCTTGGGGAACGGGGTTGGGGGATACGCCGTACCGATAAACTCATCTTT. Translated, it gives CALGERGWGIRRTDKLIF.

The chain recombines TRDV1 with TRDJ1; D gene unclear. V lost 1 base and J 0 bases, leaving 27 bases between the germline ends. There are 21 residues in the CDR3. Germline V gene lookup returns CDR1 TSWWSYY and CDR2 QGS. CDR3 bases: TGTGCTCTTGGGGAACCTAAGGAGACGAGTGGCCTCGGCCAGTACACCGATAAACTCATCTTT. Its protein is CALGEPKETSGLGQYTDKLIF.

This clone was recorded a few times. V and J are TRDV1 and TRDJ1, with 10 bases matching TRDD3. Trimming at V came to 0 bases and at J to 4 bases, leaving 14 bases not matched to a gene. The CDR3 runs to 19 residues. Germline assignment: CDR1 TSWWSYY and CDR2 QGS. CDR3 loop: CALGELRVLGDLSLDKLIF. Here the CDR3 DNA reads TGTGCTCTTGGGGAACTGCGAGTACTGGGGGATTTATCCCTCGATAAACTCATCTTT.

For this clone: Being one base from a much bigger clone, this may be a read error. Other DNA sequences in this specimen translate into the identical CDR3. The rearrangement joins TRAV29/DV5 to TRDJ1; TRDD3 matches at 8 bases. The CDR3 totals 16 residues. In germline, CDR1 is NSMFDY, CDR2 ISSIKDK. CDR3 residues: CAASLRGIGYTDKLIF. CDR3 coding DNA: TGTGCCGCAAGCCTTAGGGGGATAGGGTACACCGATAAACTCATCTTT.

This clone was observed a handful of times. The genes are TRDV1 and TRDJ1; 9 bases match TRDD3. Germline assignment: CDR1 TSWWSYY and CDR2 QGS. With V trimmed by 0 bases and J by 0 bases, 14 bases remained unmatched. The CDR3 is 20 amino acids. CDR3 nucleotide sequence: TGTGCTCTTGGGGAACTCGCCCGACATTGTACTGGGGGACACACCGATAAACTCATCTTT. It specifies CALGELARHCTGGHTDKLIF.

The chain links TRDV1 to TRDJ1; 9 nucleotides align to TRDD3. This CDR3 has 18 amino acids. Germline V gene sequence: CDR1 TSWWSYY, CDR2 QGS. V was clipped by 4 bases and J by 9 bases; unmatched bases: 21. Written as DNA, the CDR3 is TGTGCTCTTGGGGGACCCGCGCTACGCCTTTGGGGATACGGAGAACTCATCTTT. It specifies CALGGPALRLWGYGELIF.

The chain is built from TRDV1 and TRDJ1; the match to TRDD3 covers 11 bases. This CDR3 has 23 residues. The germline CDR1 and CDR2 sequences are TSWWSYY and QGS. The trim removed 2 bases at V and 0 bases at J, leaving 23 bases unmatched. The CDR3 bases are TGTGCTCTTGGGGAATTACACCAGGCCCTAAGAGTACTGGGGGATAAAGACACCGATAAACTCATCTTT. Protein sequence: CALGELHQALRVLGDKDTDKLIF.

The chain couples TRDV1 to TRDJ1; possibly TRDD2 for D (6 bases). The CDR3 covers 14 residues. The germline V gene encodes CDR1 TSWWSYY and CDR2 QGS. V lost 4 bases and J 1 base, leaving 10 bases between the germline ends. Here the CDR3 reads CALGGLPSTDKLIF. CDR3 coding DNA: TGTGCTCTTGGGGGACTTCCTTCCACCGATAAACTCATCTTT.

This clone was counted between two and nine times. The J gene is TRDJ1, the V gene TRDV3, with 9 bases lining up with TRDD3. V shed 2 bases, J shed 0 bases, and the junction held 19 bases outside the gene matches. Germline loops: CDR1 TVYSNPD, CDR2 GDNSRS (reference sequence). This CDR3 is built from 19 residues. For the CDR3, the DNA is TGTGCCTTTTTACTTCCTGGGGGATTTATCGGGGTATACACCGATAAACTCATCTTT. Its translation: CAFLLPGGFIGVYTDKLIF.

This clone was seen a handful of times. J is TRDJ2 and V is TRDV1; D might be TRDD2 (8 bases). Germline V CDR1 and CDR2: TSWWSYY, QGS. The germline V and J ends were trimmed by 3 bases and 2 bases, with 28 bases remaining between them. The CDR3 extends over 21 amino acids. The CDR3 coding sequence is TGTGCTCTTGGGGATCTCTTCCTACTCTTAGGAGGGATACCCTTGACAGCACAACTCTTCTTT. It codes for CALGDLFLLLGGIPLTAQLFF.

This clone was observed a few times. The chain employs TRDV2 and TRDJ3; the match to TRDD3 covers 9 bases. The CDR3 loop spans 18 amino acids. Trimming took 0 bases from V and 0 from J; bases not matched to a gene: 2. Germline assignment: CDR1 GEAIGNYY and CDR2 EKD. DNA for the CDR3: TGTGCCTGTGACACCGTACTGGGGGACTCCTGGGACACCCGACAGATGTTTTTC. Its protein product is CACDTVLGDSWDTRQMFF.

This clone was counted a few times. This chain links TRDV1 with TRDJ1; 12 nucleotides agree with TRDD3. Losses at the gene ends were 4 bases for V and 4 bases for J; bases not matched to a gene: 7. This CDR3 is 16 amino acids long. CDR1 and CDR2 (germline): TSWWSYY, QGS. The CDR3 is CALGASSWGIRDKLIF. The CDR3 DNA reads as TGTGCTCTTGGGGCGAGCTCCTGGGGGATACGCGATAAACTCATCTTT.

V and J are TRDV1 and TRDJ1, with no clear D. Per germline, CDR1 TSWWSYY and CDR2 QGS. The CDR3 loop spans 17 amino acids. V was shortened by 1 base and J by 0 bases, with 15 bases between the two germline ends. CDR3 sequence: CALGERPPPLYTDKLIF. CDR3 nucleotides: TGTGCTCTTGGGGAACGTCCTCCCCCCTTGTACACCGATAAACTCATCTTT.

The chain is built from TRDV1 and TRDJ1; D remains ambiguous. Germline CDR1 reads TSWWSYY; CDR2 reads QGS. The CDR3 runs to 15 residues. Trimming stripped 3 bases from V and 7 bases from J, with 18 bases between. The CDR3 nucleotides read TGTGCTCTTGGGGACCCTTTTTGCCCGGCGGGTAAACTCATCTTT. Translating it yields CALGDPFCPAGKLIF.

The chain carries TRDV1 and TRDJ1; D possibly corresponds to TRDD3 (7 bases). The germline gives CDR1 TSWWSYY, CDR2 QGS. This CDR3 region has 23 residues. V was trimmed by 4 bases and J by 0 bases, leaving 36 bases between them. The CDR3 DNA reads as TGTGCTCTTGGGGTCCGCCGTCTCCTCCTACGAGGGATACCTCCACCGGACACCGATAAACTCATCTTT. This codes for CALGVRRLLLRGIPPPDTDKLIF.

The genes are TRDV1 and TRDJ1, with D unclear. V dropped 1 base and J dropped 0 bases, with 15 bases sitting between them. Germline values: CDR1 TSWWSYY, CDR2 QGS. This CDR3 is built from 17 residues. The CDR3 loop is CALGEPWSLSHTDKLIF. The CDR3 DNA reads TGTGCTCTTGGGGAACCCTGGTCCCTGTCCCACACCGATAAACTCATCTTT.